This TCR beta chain is from a study of T cell repertoires in cytomegalovirus infection. TCRdb re-analysed the reads in MiXCR, keeping a single row per CDR3 protein. This table has around 490,000 distinct CDR3 sequences, more than 25% appearing once. The CDR3 has 15 amino acids. Trimming removed 2 bases from V and 5 bases from J; junction bases left unmatched: 6. Germline V gives CDR1 LNHNV, CDR2 YYDKDF (reference sequence). The specimen sequenced was PBMCs. The receptor was derived from a human donor in good health (CMV status not recorded). Some clones in this sample may be carry-over from other donors' samples. This chain uses TRBV15 with TRBJ2-3; 8 bases are a match to TRBD2. In DNA, the CDR3 is TGTGCCACCAGCAGAAAGCGGGAGCGCGGAGATACGCAGTATTTT. Translated, it gives CATSRKRERGDTQYF.